Listed below are T cell receptor beta chains from one sample, sequenced in a study of T cell responses to AZD1222 COVID-19 vaccine. Here immunoSEQ multiplex PCR was the method, and the copy in TCRdb shows in-frame clones only, minus some. The repertoire consists of nearly 110,000 clones, with nearly 90% occurring once and the leading ten covering around 4.7%. This specimen was peripheral blood, taken 28 days after the second AZD1222 dose. The origin of the receptors is an adult who received the AZD1222 COVID-19 vaccine. The CDR3 runs from the conserved cysteine through the conserved F or W. D genes are given only for firm matches. Expanded clones are given a class, and other clones once, few, many or no size at all.

d_gene	v_gene	j_gene	abundance	CDR3nt	CDR3aa
TRBD1	TRBV4-2	TRBJ1-6	once	TGTGCCAGCAGCCTCGGACAGGGGGACTCACCCCTCCACTTT	CASSLGQGDSPLHF
-	TRBV4-3	TRBJ2-7	-	TGCGCCAGCAGCCAAGGACAGGCCTCCTACGAGCAGTACTTC	CASSQGQASYEQYF
-	TRBV3-1/TRBV3-2	TRBJ2-7	-	TGTGCCAGCAGCCCAGTAATGGGCTCAGGGCAGTACTTC	CASSPVMGSGQYF
-	TRBV27	TRBJ1-5	-	TGTGCCAGCAGTTCCCGCTTAAATCAGCCCCAGCATTTT	CASSSRLNQPQHF
-	TRBV2	TRBJ2-5	-	TGTGCCAGCAGCGAACCGGGACTATCCAAGGGGGGAGAGACCCAGTACTTC	CASSEPGLSKGGETQYF
-	TRBV5-1	TRBJ2-3	-	TGCGCCAGCAGCCCCCGGGGACCCGGGGAAGATACGCAGTATTTT	CASSPRGPGEDTQYF
TRBD1	TRBV6-1	TRBJ1-2	-	TGTGCCAGCAGTGACCTCGGGACAGCTATCGGTGGCTACACCTTC	CASSDLGTAIGGYTF
TRBD2	TRBV19	TRBJ2-1	-	TGTGCCAGTAGTCGGCGGGGGGATAGGTCCTACAATGAGCAGTTCTTC	CASSRRGDRSYNEQFF
-	TRBV20-1	TRBJ1-5	-	TGCAGTGCTAGTTTCGGGGCCCATAGCAATCAGCCCCAGCATTTT	CSASFGAHSNQPQHF
TRBD1	TRBV5-4	TRBJ1-2	few	TGTGCCAGCAGCTTGGAGACAGGGGGTCGAGGCTACACCTTC	CASSLETGGRGYTF
-	TRBV6-1	TRBJ1-2	few	TGTGCCAGCAGTGAATTGGCTGGGGGTAGGGGTGGCTACACCTTC	CASSELAGGRGGYTF
-	TRBV5-1	TRBJ1-1	-	TGCGCCAGCAGCTCTGATTTACAGCCCAACACTGAAGCTTTCTTT	CASSSDLQPNTEAFF
TRBD2	TRBV6-5	TRBJ2-1	-	TGTGCCAGCAGCCAGAGCGGGGGGGCTTACAATGAGCAGTTCTTC	CASSQSGGAYNEQFF
TRBD1	TRBV2	TRBJ1-5	few	TGTGCCAGCAGCGGGGGGACAGGGGGCTATAATCAGCCCCAGCATTTT	CASSGGTGGYNQPQHF
TRBD2	TRBV27	TRBJ2-7	few	TGTGCCAGTAGCGGGGGGGCGTCCTACGAGCAGTACTTC	CASSGGASYEQYF
TRBD1	TRBV30	TRBJ1-2	-	TGTGCCTGGATAAGGAGTTGGGGACAGGGGACCCTGGGTAACTATGGCTACACCTTC	CAWIRSWGQGTLGNYGYTF
-	TRBV5-1	TRBJ2-2	few	TGCGCCAGCAGCTTGGTCCAGGGGAACACCGGGGAGCTGTTTTTT	CASSLVQGNTGELFF
TRBD1	TRBV18	TRBJ2-1	few	TGTGCCAGCTCACCACAAGGACAGGCCTCTAAGGATGAGCAGTTCTTC	CASSPQGQASKDEQFF
-	TRBV7-2	TRBJ1-1	-	TGTGCCAGCAGCATTGGACAGAACACTGAAGCTTTCTTT	CASSIGQNTEAFF
TRBD1	TRBV5-1	TRBJ1-1	-	TGCGCCAGCAGCGTGGGACAGGAGAACACTGAAGCTTTCTTT	CASSVGQENTEAFF
-	TRBV28	TRBJ1-2	-	TGTGCCAGCACGGAGGTGGACTATGGCTACACCTTC	CASTEVDYGYTF
-	TRBV9	TRBJ1-1	-	TGTGCCAGCAGCGGCGGGCATCAGGCCACTGAAGCTTTCTTT	CASSGGHQATEAFF
-	TRBV5-6	TRBJ1-5	-	TGTGCCAGCAGCACCGGTGGTGGCAATCAGCCCCAGCATTTT	CASSTGGGNQPQHF
TRBD1	TRBV27	TRBJ1-1	-	TGTGCCAGCAGTCACGGGACAGGGGCTGAAGCTTTCTTT	CASSHGTGAEAFF
-	TRBV5-1	TRBJ1-2	-	TGCGCCAGCAGCCTCCCCGGTGGAGGGAAGGAAAGCTATGGCTACACCTTC	CASSLPGGGKESYGYTF
-	TRBV7-9	TRBJ2-3	-	TGTGCCAGCAGCCCGGGGAGTCAGGATACGCAGTATTTT	CASSPGSQDTQYF
TRBD1	TRBV28	TRBJ2-7	-	TGTGCCAGCAGCCCCACCACCGGGACAGGGGACGACGAGCAGTACTTC	CASSPTTGTGDDEQYF
TRBD2	TRBV7-9	TRBJ2-1	-	TGTGCCAGCAGCCCACCTCGGGGGGGAGAGCAGTTCTTC	CASSPPRGGEQFF
-	TRBV11-3	TRBJ2-3	once	TGTGCCAGCAGCTCAACAGGGATGGAGGGAGATACGCAGTATTTT	CASSSTGMEGDTQYF
-	TRBV19	TRBJ2-2	once	TGTGCCAGTAGTTCGGGGGTCGGGGAGCTGTTTTTT	CASSSGVGELFF
TRBD1	TRBV10-2	TRBJ1-2	once	TGCGCCAGCAGTGACCCCGGGACAGCGACCTATGGCTACACCTTC	CASSDPGTATYGYTF
-	TRBV19	TRBJ1-5	-	TGTGCCAGTAGTTGGGACACCAATAGCAATCAGCCCCAGCATTTT	CASSWDTNSNQPQHF
-	TRBV6-5	TRBJ1-4	-	TGTGCCAGCAGTTACTGGGGGGCAACTAATGAAAAACTGTTTTTT	CASSYWGATNEKLFF
-	TRBV9	TRBJ1-4	-	TGTGCCAGCAGCGTAGGGTTGAGAGGGGTTTACGAAAAACTGTTTTTT	CASSVGLRGVYEKLFF
-	TRBV9	TRBJ1-5	many	TGTGCCAGCAGCGTAGGAGGAGGTTTTGGTCAGCCCCAGCATTTT	CASSVGGGFGQPQHF
-	TRBV10-3	TRBJ1-1	once	TGTGCCATCAGTGAGGGACTGGGTAGAGACACTGAAGCTTTCTTT	CAISEGLGRDTEAFF
-	TRBV30	TRBJ1-2	-	TGTGCCTGGAGTGTACATGTGGGCGGGAGCTACACCTTC	CAWSVHVGGSYTF
-	TRBV7-9	TRBJ1-2	few	TGTGCCAGCAGCGCAAGACAGACTAACTATGGCTACACCTTC	CASSARQTNYGYTF
-	TRBV30	TRBJ2-2	-	TGTGCCTGGAGGGCCCCGGGCAGGGTATCCGGGGAGCTGTTTTTT	CAWRAPGRVSGELFF
-	TRBV7-9	TRBJ2-1	-	TGTGCCAGCAGCCCCCGGGGCCGGGGAGGTGGTAATGAGCAGTTCTTC	CASSPRGRGGGNEQFF
TRBD2	TRBV10-3	TRBJ2-1	-	TGTGCCATCAGTGATGGGCGGGGGGGCGACAATGAGCAGTTCTTC	CAISDGRGGDNEQFF
-	TRBV25-1	TRBJ1-1	once	TGTGCCAGCAGTGACACCTCCCGGGCGAACACTGAAGCTTTCTTT	CASSDTSRANTEAFF
-	TRBV7-2	TRBJ2-3	-	TGTGCCAGCACTGGGGGATCTGGGGGGAGGGATACGCAGTATTTT	CASTGGSGGRDTQYF
TRBD1	TRBV15	TRBJ1-1	few	TGTGCCACCAGCAAGGACAGGGTGAACACTGAAGCTTTCTTT	CATSKDRVNTEAFF
-	TRBV5-6	TRBJ2-7	-	TGTGCCAGCAGCTCCGACGACAAGTACGAGCAGTACTTC	CASSSDDKYEQYF
TRBD1	TRBV5-5	TRBJ2-4	-	TGTGCCAGCAGTCCCCAACCCTGGGACAGGAGGAAATTGGACTTC	CASSPQPWDRRKLDF